This T cell receptor (beta chain) was recovered during a study of regulatory T cells in long-lasting Graves disease. With iRepertoire HTBI primers and Arm-PCR of CDR3 regions, TCR beta libraries were built. TCRdb independently ran MiXCR on the multiplex PCR reads; one entry per CDR3 protein. The data show roughly 500,000 distinct CDR3 sequences, less than 15% seen once. General study points: Exclusively peripheral blood, rather than thyroid tissue, was studied.

Time point described: newly diagnosed GD, antithyroid drugs for less than 3 months. From PBMCs, RNA was extracted and then used to make the TCR library. Patients were enrolled at an endocrinology department in Xi'an, China. Tubes containing EDTA received about 9.4 milliliters of drawn peripheral blood. The CDR3 is 13 amino acids. Germline V gene lookup returns CDR1 MNHNS and CDR2 SASEGT. The trim removed 7 bases at V and 1 base at J, leaving 3 bases unmatched. This clonotype was counted ten times or more. Its target is not known. The sample also formed part of further work on T cells in Graves' hyperthyroidism and ophthalmopathy.

Sequences were derived from peripheral blood mononuclear cells (PBMCs), sampled at new diagnosis, from a patient treated with antithyroid drugs. This TCR came from a man younger than 40 with Graves disease. The chain recombines TRBV6-1 with TRBJ2-7, with 8 bases aligning to TRBD1. The CDR3 sequence: CASTRTGSYEQYF. DNA for the CDR3: TGTGCCAGCACTCGGACAGGGTCCTACGAGCAGTACTTC.